This T cell receptor beta chain comes out of a study of CD4+ T cells in melanoma (dated by TCRdb to 2021 to 2024). As for the study more broadly: Neoantigen-specific CD4+ T cells in human melanoma were investigated in the study.

Findings and caveats that apply to the study as a whole: Diverse differentiation states were reported to be shown by neoantigen-specific CD4+ T cells in melanoma. The report described a correlation between neoantigen-specific CD4+ T cells and the function of CD8+ T cells, macrophages and B cells.

The donors were people with melanoma. This clone was seen only once. Its cognate antigen has yet to be identified. No base quality information exists; no much larger clone differs at one position. Library preparation employed the immunoSEQ multiplex PCR assay. TCRdb provides this immuneACCESS table in a form limited to in-frame rearrangements. Some clones are lacking; in checked studies, under half of them reflect an unresolved V gene, and why the rest are absent is not known. Within this sample are around 130,000 clones, with around 90% of them counted one time only. The leading ten clones occupy less than 2% of the sample. Reading from cysteine to phenylalanine, the CDR3 counts 13 amino acids. The only DNA kept is the CDR3, 39 bases in frame from the first base. The germline ends are 15 bases apart after V is trimmed by 7 bases and J by 6 bases. Reading the germline V gene gives CDR1 MNHEY and CDR2 SVGAGI.

The receptor comes from a human donor with melanoma. This receptor chain uses TRBV6-5 and TRBJ2-5; the D gene is perhaps TRBD2, on 7 matching bases. The sequenced DNA is TGTGCCAGCACCAAGGGGGGGCTTCAGACCCAGTACTTC. This yields the protein CASTKGGLQTQYF.